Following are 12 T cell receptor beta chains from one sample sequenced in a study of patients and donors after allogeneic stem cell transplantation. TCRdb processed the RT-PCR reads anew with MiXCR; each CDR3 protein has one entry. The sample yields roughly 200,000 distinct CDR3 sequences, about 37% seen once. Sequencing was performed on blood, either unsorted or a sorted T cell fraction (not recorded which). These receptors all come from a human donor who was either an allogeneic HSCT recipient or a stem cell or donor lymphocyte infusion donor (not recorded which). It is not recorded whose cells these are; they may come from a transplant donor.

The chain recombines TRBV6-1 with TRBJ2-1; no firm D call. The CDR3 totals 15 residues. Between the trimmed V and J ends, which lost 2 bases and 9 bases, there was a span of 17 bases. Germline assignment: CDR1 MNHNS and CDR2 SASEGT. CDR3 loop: CASSETQSWGPEQFF. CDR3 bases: TGTGCCAGCAGTGAAACCCAATCATGGGGTCCTGAGCAGTTCTTC.

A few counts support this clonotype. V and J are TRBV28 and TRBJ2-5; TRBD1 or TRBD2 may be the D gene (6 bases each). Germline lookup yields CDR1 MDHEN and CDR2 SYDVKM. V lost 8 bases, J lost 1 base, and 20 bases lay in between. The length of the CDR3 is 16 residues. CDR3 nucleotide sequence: TGTGCCAGCTCTTACGGGCGGGGCAGGGGCCAAGAGACCCAGTACTTC. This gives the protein CASSYGRGRGQETQYF.

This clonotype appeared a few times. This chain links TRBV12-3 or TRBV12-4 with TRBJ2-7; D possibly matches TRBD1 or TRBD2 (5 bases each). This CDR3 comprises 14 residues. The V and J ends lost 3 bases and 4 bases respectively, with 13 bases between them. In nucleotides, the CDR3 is TGTGCCAGCAGTTTGAGGGGCCCGAATTACGAGCAGTACTTC. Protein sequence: CASSLRGPNYEQYF.

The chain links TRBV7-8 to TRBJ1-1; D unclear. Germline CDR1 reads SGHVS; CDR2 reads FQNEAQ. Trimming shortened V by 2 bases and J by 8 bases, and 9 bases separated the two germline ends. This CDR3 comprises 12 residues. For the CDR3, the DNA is TGTGCCAGCAGCTTATCCGTCCGAGAAGCTTTCTTT. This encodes CASSLSVREAFF.

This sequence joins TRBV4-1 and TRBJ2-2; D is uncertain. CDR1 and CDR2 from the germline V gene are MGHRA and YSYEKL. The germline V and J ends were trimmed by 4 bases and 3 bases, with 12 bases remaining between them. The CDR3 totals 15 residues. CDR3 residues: CASSRTLTYTGELFF. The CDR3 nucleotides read TGCGCCAGCAGCCGTACCCTGACCTACACCGGGGAGCTGTTTTTT.

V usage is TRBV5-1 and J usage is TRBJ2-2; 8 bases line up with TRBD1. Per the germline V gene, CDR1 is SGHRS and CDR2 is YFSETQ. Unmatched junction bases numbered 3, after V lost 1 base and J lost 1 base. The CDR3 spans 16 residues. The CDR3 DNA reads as TGCGCCAGCAGCTTGACCGGGACAGGGAACACCGGGGAGCTGTTTTTT. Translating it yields CASSLTGTGNTGELFF.

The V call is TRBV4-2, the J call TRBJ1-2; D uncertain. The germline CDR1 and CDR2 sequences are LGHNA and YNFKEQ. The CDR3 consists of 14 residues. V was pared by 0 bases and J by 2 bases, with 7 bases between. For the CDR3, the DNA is TGTGCCAGCAGCCAAGATCTCCAGAACTATGGCTACACCTTC. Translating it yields CASSQDLQNYGYTF.

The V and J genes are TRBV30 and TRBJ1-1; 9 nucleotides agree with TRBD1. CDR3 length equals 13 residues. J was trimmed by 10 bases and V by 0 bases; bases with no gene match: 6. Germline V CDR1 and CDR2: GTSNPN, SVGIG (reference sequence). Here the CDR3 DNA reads TGTGCCTGGAGTGTAAGGGTGACAGGGGGAGCTTTCTTT. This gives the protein CAWSVRVTGGAFF.

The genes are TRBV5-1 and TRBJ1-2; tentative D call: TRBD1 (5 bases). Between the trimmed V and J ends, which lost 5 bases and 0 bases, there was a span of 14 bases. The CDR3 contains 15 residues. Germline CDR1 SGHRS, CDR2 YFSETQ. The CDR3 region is CASSNPTVPNYGYTF. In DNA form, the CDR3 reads TGCGCCAGCAGTAATCCGACAGTCCCTAACTATGGCTACACCTTC.

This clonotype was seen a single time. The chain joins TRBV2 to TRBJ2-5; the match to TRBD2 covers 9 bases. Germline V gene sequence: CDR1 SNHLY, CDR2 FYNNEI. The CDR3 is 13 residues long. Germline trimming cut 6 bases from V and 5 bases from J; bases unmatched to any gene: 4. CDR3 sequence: CASSGTSRETQYF. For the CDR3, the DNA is TGTGCCAGCAGCGGGACTAGCAGGGAGACCCAGTACTTC.

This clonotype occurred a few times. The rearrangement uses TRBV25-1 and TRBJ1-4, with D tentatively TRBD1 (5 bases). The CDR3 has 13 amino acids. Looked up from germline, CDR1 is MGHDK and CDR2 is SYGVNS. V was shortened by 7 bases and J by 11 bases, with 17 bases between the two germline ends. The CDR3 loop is CASTPGPPDKLFF. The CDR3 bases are TGTGCCAGCACTCCGGGGCCGCCTGACAAACTGTTTTTT.

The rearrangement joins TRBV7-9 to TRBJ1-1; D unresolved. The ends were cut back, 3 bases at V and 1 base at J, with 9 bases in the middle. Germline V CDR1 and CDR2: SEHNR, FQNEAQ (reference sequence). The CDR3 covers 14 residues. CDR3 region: CASSFTEGNTEAFF. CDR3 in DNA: TGTGCCAGCAGCTTCACCGAAGGGAACACTGAAGCTTTCTTT.